This TCR beta chain was captured by sequencing in a study of control samples from healthy donors and cancer patients. The CDR3 has 16 amino acids. Deletions cut 2 bases from V and 1 base from J, with 12 bases between. Germline-derived CDR1 and CDR2 are SGHRS and YFSETQ. This table comes from immunoSEQ multiplex PCR, and its TCRdb copy is limited to in-frame clones, with some not included. The data show 95,000 to 150,000 clones, around 88% seen once. The sequence was collected from a man in his forties or fifties in good health. Sequencing used blood. V usage is TRBV5-1 and J usage is TRBJ2-2; D possibly matches TRBD1 or TRBD2 (6 bases each). The chain's CDR3 is CASSLWGALNTGELFF. CDR3 in DNA: TGCGCCAGCAGCTTATGGGGGGCCTTGAACACCGGGGAGCTGTTTTTT.